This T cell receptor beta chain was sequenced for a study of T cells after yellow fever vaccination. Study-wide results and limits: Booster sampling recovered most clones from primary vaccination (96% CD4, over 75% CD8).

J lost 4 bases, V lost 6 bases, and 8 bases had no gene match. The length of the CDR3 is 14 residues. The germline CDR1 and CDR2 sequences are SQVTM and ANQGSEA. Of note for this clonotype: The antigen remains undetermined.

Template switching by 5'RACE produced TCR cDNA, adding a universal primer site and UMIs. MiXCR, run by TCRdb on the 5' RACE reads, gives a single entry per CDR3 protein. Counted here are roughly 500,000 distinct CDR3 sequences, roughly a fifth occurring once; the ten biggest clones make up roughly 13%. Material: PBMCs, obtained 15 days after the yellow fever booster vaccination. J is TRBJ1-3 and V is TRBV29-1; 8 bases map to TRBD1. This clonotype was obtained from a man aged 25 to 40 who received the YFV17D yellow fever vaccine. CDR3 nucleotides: TGCAGCGTCCGGACAGGGACGGGGGGAAACACCATATATTTT. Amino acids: CSVRTGTGGNTIYF.